The 32 T cell receptor beta chains listed next were all sequenced from one sample in a study of blood T cell repertoires in COVID-19. The repertoire was sequenced with immunoSEQ multiplex PCR; TCRdb's copy has only in-frame clones and lacks some. This sample carries approximately 160,000 clones, 75% to 90% of them seen once, and the ten largest clones take roughly 2.9%. The material sequenced was peripheral blood. Receptor source: a woman in her sixties or seventies with acute or convalescent COVID-19.

The V call is TRBV18, the J call TRBJ2-6, with 7 bases lining up with TRBD1. The germline V gene encodes CDR1 KGHSH and CDR2 LQKENI. The trim removed 2 bases at V and 0 bases at J, leaving 4 bases unmatched. The CDR3 contains 17 residues. CDR3 coding DNA: TGTGCCAGCTCACCATTTGGGACAGCCTCTGGGGCCAACGTCCTGACTTTC. As protein: CASSPFGTASGANVLTF.

The chain couples TRBV5-8 to TRBJ2-1; possible D gene TRBD2, 6 bases. CDR1 is SGHTS and CDR2 is YDEGEE in the germline V gene. This CDR3 has 16 amino acids. Trimming cost V 1 base and J 4 bases, with 15 bases left between them. In DNA form, the CDR3 reads TGTGCCAGCAGCTTGAGTGGGGGGTTTTCTTACAATGAGCAGTTCTTC. It translates to CASSLSGGFSYNEQFF.

The CDR3, as DNA: TGTGCCAGCAGTTCCCGGACAGGGAGGACTGAAGCTTTCTTT. Its protein product is CASSSRTGRTEAFF. V and J are TRBV28 and TRBJ1-1; 8 bases align to TRBD1. The CDR3 contains 14 residues. Unmatched junction bases numbered 6, after V lost 4 bases and J lost 5 bases. Germline assignment: CDR1 MDHEN and CDR2 SYDVKM.

This clone was found once. V gene TRBV5-1 combines with J gene TRBJ2-3, with 11 bases identical to TRBD2. Germline values: CDR1 SGHRS, CDR2 YFSETQ. V shed 0 bases and J 1 base; nucleotides not matched to a gene: 1. The CDR3 spans 16 residues. The CDR3 here is CASSLEGLAGTDTQYF. CDR3 nucleotide sequence: TGCGCCAGCAGCTTGGAGGGACTAGCGGGCACAGATACGCAGTATTTT.

The V and J genes are TRBV10-3 and TRBJ1-2; D gene unclear. Germline-derived CDR1 and CDR2 are ENHRY and SYGVKD. The CDR3 spans 13 residues. V lost 3 bases and J lost 4, with 9 bases in between. The DNA for the CDR3 is TGTGCCATCAGTGACCGGGAGTTCTATGGCTACACCTTC. Its protein product is CAISDREFYGYTF.

The genes are TRBV25-1 and TRBJ2-3; D is uncertain. Germline assignment: CDR1 MGHDK and CDR2 SYGVNS. This CDR3 comprises 15 residues. With 2 bases removed from V and 5 bases from J, the gap between germline ends came to 14 bases. The chain's CDR3 is CASSEAGSRLDTQYF. The CDR3 DNA sequence: TGTGCCAGCAGTGAAGCCGGGTCCCGTCTAGATACGCAGTATTTT.

The chain has TRBV7-8 and TRBJ2-7; 8 bases match TRBD1. CDR3 size: 12 residues. The germline gives CDR1 SGHVS, CDR2 FQNEAQ. The J segment lost 5 bases and the V segment lost 5 bases, leaving 2 bases of the junction unmatched. CDR3 sequence: CASSPTGDEQYF. CDR3 coding DNA: TGTGCCAGCAGCCCGACAGGGGACGAGCAGTACTTC.

The chain combines TRBV28 with TRBJ2-6; perhaps TRBD1 as D (6 bases). The germline V and J ends were trimmed by 6 bases and 5 bases, with 11 bases remaining between them. This CDR3 region has 14 residues. Per the germline V gene, CDR1 is MDHEN and CDR2 is SYDVKM. The CDR3 nucleotides are TGTGCCAGCAGGACCCGGGACAGGGCCAACGTCCTGACTTTC. Its translation: CASRTRDRANVLTF.

The count of this clone is one. The chain carries TRBV6-5 and TRBJ2-3; 9 nucleotides line up with TRBD2. Unmatched junction bases numbered 11, after V lost 10 bases and J lost 6 bases. The CDR3 has 14 residues. CDR1 and CDR2 from the germline V gene are MNHEY and SVGAGI. The CDR3 nucleotides are TGTGCCACCAACCAGGCTGCGGGGGGGGATACGCAGTATTTT. Its protein is CATNQAAGGDTQYF.

The chain carries TRBV7-2 and TRBJ2-5; possible D gene TRBD2, 7 bases. The CDR3 runs 16 residues. The V end lost 5 bases, the J end lost 5 bases, and 21 bases lay between the germline ends. CDR1 and CDR2 (germline): SGHTA, FQGNSA. The CDR3 spells CASSLQGGHLSETQYF. DNA of the CDR3: TGTGCCAGCAGCCTACAGGGAGGGCACCTCTCGGAGACCCAGTACTTC.

In this sample, this clone turned up once. The J gene is TRBJ2-5, the V gene TRBV7-2, with D uncertain. Trimming cost V 3 bases and J 5 bases, with 10 bases left between them. The CDR3 sequence is 13 residues long. CDR1 SGHTA and CDR2 FQGNSA come from the germline V gene. CDR3 in DNA: TGTGCCAGCAGCTTGAGGATCGAGGAGACCCAGTACTTC. It is translated as CASSLRIEETQYF.

The V gene is TRBV29-1, the J gene TRBJ2-2, with a possible D match to TRBD2 (5 bases). Germline V gene sequence: CDR1 SQVTM, CDR2 ANQGSEA. Trimming left V 7 bases short and J 6 bases short, with 15 bases between. The CDR3 spans 13 residues. The CDR3: CSGRRAGAGELFF. The DNA of the CDR3 is TGCAGCGGGAGGCGGGCCGGAGCCGGGGAGCTGTTTTTT.

In this sample, this clone turned up a few times. V usage is TRBV30 and J usage is TRBJ2-3; no clear D. The CDR3 sequence is 10 residues long. Germline V gives CDR1 GTSNPN, CDR2 SVGIG (reference sequence). V shed 6 bases and J shed 2 bases, with 3 bases lying between them. The CDR3 region is CACNTDTQYF. DNA of the CDR3: TGTGCCTGCAACACAGATACGCAGTATTTT.

This CDR3 reads CASSESGGQTYNEQFF. The CDR3 nucleotides are TGCGCCAGCAGTGAATCCGGGGGGCAAACGTACAATGAGCAGTTCTTC. The V and J genes are TRBV10-1 and TRBJ2-1; perhaps TRBD2 as D (7 bases). The germline V gene has CDR1 WNHNN and CDR2 SYGVQD (reference sequence). The CDR3 loop spans 16 amino acids. V was cut by 3 bases and J by 4 bases, with 16 bases left in between.

The gene calls are TRBV2 and TRBJ2-3, with TRBD2 identical over 8 bases. This CDR3 comprises 15 residues. Germline V gene data show CDR1 as SNHLY and CDR2 as FYNNEI. Losses at the gene ends were 4 bases for V and 5 bases for J; bases not matched to a gene: 8. The DNA for the CDR3 is TGTGCCAGCAGTGGCGTCAGCGGGGGAATAGATACGCAGTATTTT. Its translation: CASSGVSGGIDTQYF.

V gene TRBV5-1 combines with J gene TRBJ1-2; D might be TRBD1 (5 bases). Per germline, CDR1 SGHRS and CDR2 YFSETQ. With 0 bases removed from V and 5 bases from J, the gap between germline ends came to 11 bases. This CDR3 is built from 14 residues. As DNA, the CDR3 is TGCGCCAGCAGCTTGGACCAGGGTTATTATGGCTACACCTTC. Encoded protein: CASSLDQGYYGYTF.

This clone was picked up a small number of times. The V gene is TRBV5-1, the J gene TRBJ2-7; possibly TRBD1 for D (5 bases). This CDR3 is built from 16 residues. Germline V lookup: CDR1 SGHRS, CDR2 YFSETQ. V shed 4 bases and J shed 0 bases, with 17 bases lying between them. Here the CDR3 DNA reads TGCGCCAGCAGCAGCTTGACAGCACCCAACTCCTACGAGCAGTACTTC. It specifies CASSSLTAPNSYEQYF.

The J gene is TRBJ2-2, the V gene TRBV6-6, with D perhaps matching TRBD1 (6 bases). The CDR3 length is 13 residues. The V end lost 5 bases, the J end lost 7 bases, and 11 bases lay between the germline ends. Per germline, CDR1 MNHNY and CDR2 SVGAGI (reference sequence). The CDR3 nucleotides read TGTGCCAGCAGTCTCCCAGGGGTCGGGGAGCTGTTTTTT. It encodes CASSLPGVGELFF.

This clone showed up just a few times. The junction shows a germline mismatch at one end, possibly a read error. This chain uses TRBV7-7 with TRBJ2-5; 7 bases agree with TRBD2. There are 14 residues in the CDR3. Looked up from germline, CDR1 is SSHAT and CDR2 is FNYEAQ (reference sequence). The CDR3 nucleotides read TGTGCTAGCAGCGCCGAGCGGGGCCAAGGGACCCAGTACTTC. Translating gives CASSAERGQGTQYF.

The rearrangement uses TRBV9 and TRBJ2-3, with a weak D call TRBD1 (6 bases). This CDR3 has 15 residues. Trimming cost V 4 bases and J 0 bases, with 12 bases left between them. Germline CDR1 and CDR2: SGDLS and YYNGEE. The CDR3 protein is CASSSPTGSTDTQYF. DNA for the CDR3: TGTGCCAGCAGCTCTCCGACAGGAAGCACAGATACGCAGTATTTT.

This clone was seen just once. The J gene is TRBJ1-6, the V gene TRBV19; 12 nucleotides line up with TRBD1. The V gene's germline CDR1 is LNHDA and CDR2 SQIVND (reference sequence). CDR3 length equals 17 residues. J lost 7 bases, V lost 3 bases, and 7 bases had no gene match. CDR3 sequence: CASSILGQGAGNSPLHF. DNA of the CDR3: TGTGCCAGTAGTATTCTGGGACAGGGGGCAGGGAATTCACCCCTCCACTTT. The entire variable domain, with the rest obtained from reference TRBV19 and TRBJ1-6, is as follows: DGGITQSPKYLFRKEGQNVTLSCEQNLNHDAMYWYRQDPGQGLRLIYYSQIVNDFQKGDIAEGYSVSREKKESFPLTVTSAQKNPTAFYLCASSILGQGAGNSPLHFGNGTRLTVT.

This clone was detected once. The chain uses TRBV14 and TRBJ1-1; D remains unclear. CDR1 and CDR2 from the germline V gene are SGHDN and FVKESK. Trimming pared 4 bases from V and 4 bases from J, leaving 13 bases between. This CDR3 has 14 amino acids. This CDR3 reads CASSPYVPLTEAFF. The CDR3 DNA reads as TGTGCCAGCAGCCCCTACGTCCCCCTCACTGAAGCTTTCTTT.

The gene calls are TRBV6-6 and TRBJ2-3; 9 nucleotides line up with TRBD2. Germline loops: CDR1 MNHNY, CDR2 SVGAGI (reference sequence). The J segment lost 0 bases and the V segment lost 5 bases, leaving 9 bases of the junction unmatched. The CDR3 loop spans 17 amino acids. The DNA for the CDR3 is TGTGCCAGCAGTCGAGCGGGGGGAAGATCTAGCACAGATACGCAGTATTTT. Protein product: CASSRAGGRSSTDTQYF.

The chain uses TRBV27 and TRBJ1-3; D is ambiguous. The CDR3 totals 15 residues. Germline CDR1 MNHEY, CDR2 SMNVEV (reference sequence). The germline V and J ends were trimmed by 0 bases and 0 bases, with 6 bases remaining between them. DNA for the CDR3: TGTGCCAGCAGTTTATCTCCCCTCTCTGGAAACACCATATATTTT. Its protein product is CASSLSPLSGNTIYF.

The chain carries TRBV7-2 and TRBJ2-3, with TRBD1 identical over 9 bases. Trimming at V came to 2 bases and at J to 3 bases, leaving 3 bases not matched to a gene. Germline assignment: CDR1 SGHTA and CDR2 FQGNSA. The CDR3 contains 15 residues. CDR3 amino acids: CASSLRQGGTDTQYF. CDR3 in DNA: TGTGCCAGCAGCTTAAGACAGGGGGGGACAGATACGCAGTATTTT.

This chain connects TRBV27 to TRBJ1-3, with D possibly being TRBD1 (5 bases). V lost 9 bases and J 4 bases, leaving 19 bases between the germline ends. The CDR3 totals 15 residues. Germline values: CDR1 MNHEY, CDR2 SMNVEV (reference sequence). The CDR3: CAREWAGPVGNTIYF. CDR3 coding DNA: TGTGCCAGGGAGTGGGCAGGGCCGGTAGGAAACACCATATATTTT.

The gene calls are TRBV6-2 or TRBV6-3 and TRBJ1-4; no clear D. Per germline, CDR1 MNHEY and CDR2 SVGEGT. With 2 bases removed from V and 3 bases from J, the gap between germline ends came to 10 bases. This CDR3 has 15 residues. The CDR3 is CASSYPPGSNEKLFF. The CDR3 coding sequence is TGTGCCAGCAGTTACCCCCCGGGATCTAATGAAAAACTGTTTTTT.

The chain carries TRBV9 and TRBJ1-4; 9 bases fit TRBD1. Germline values: CDR1 SGDLS, CDR2 YYNGEE. The CDR3 has 15 residues. With 4 bases clipped from V and 4 bases from J, the junction kept 5 bases outside the gene matches. CDR3 sequence reads: CASSPSGQGNEKLFF. In nucleotides, the CDR3 is TGTGCCAGCAGCCCCTCGGGACAGGGTAATGAAAAACTGTTTTTT.

The V call is TRBV5-6, the J call TRBJ2-1; 8 bases are shared with TRBD1. V lost 5 bases, J lost 6 bases, and 10 bases stayed unmatched. CDR1 is SGHDT, CDR2 YYEEEE, per germline. This CDR3 region has 15 residues. The CDR3 is CASSGTGGSGNEQFF. The CDR3 DNA sequence: TGTGCCAGCAGTGGTACAGGGGGAAGCGGCAATGAGCAGTTCTTC.

CDR3 amino acids: CASSKAVGQGESGNTIYF. The CDR3 region has the DNA TGTGCCAGCAGCAAAGCAGTGGGACAGGGGGAGTCTGGAAACACCATATATTTT. V usage is TRBV21-1 and J usage is TRBJ1-3; TRBD1 is taken as the D call from the table, unchecked against the DNA. TRBV21-1 is listed as a pseudogene. The CDR3 spans 18 residues.

The V and J genes are TRBV5-4 and TRBJ1-1; 7 bases match TRBD1. J lost 4 bases, V lost 2 bases, and 5 bases had no gene match. The CDR3 has 14 amino acids. Germline V gene lookup returns CDR1 SGHNT and CDR2 YYREEE (reference sequence). The CDR3 region is CASSFDRASTEAFF. CDR3 bases: TGTGCCAGCAGCTTCGACAGGGCGAGCACTGAAGCTTTCTTT.

The CDR3 nucleotides read TGTGCCAGCAGCTTAAGGAGACAGGGAGAGACCCAGTACTTC. Translated: CASSLRRQGETQYF. The rearrangement joins TRBV7-6 to TRBJ2-5, with TRBD1 identical over 7 bases. The V gene's germline CDR1 is SGHVS and CDR2 FNYEAQ. V trimming: 2 bases; J trimming: 4 bases; junction bases outside the gene matches: 4. The length of the CDR3 is 14 residues.